These 6 T cell receptor beta chains share one sample of origin, sequenced in a study of cytomegalovirus exposure and HLA in healthy donors (dated 2017 in TCRdb). Library preparation used the immunoSEQ multiplex PCR assay. For the multiplex PCR, a mixture combining 60 forward primers for TCR Vbeta segments and 13 reverse primers for TCR Jbeta segments was used. Here the immuneACCESS table is served through TCRdb, limited to in-frame sequences with V and J called. Missing clones are a known gap in these copies; in checked studies unresolved V genes cover under half, and the rest lacks a known reason. The table for this sample records just over 150,000 clones. The biggest ten clones account for around 1.2% of the sample. The sample was PBMCs. The receptors come from a woman aged 55-69 years in good health and CMV-seronegative.

The chain combines TRBV7-9 with TRBJ2-1; 8 bases are a match to TRBD2. The CDR3 consists of 15 residues. J lost 0 bases, V lost 2 bases, and 0 bases had no gene match. Germline V gene data show CDR1 as SEHNR and CDR2 as FQNEAQ (reference sequence). The CDR3 DNA follows: TGTGCCAGCAGCTTAAGCGGGAGCTCCTACAATGAGCAGTTCTTC. The encoded protein is CASSLSGSSYNEQFF.

This rearrangement joins TRBV2 to TRBJ2-6; D unclear. V lost 5 bases, J lost 0 bases, and 8 bases lay in between. The CDR3 runs 15 residues. Germline V CDR1 and CDR2: SNHLY, FYNNEI. CDR3 bases: TGTGCCAGCAGTCCCAGCGACTCTGGGGCCAACGTCCTGACTTTC. Translated, it gives CASSPSDSGANVLTF.

The chain combines TRBV5-1 with TRBJ2-7; D remains unclear. Germline V gene data show CDR1 as SGHRS and CDR2 as YFSETQ. V was pared by 3 bases and J by 6 bases, with 7 bases between. The CDR3 length is 11 residues. CDR3: CASSSHSEQYF. The DNA for the CDR3 is TGCGCCAGCAGCTCGCACAGCGAGCAGTACTTC.

The rearrangement links TRBV15 to TRBJ2-6; 7 bases are shared with TRBD1. The germline CDR1 and CDR2 sequences are LNHNV and YYDKDF (reference sequence). V gave up 1 base and J gave up 2 bases; unmatched junction bases: 5. This CDR3 region has 17 residues. DNA for the CDR3: TGTGCCACCAGCAGAGTGCAGGGGGTAGCTGGGGCCAACGTCCTGACTTTC. This sequence encodes CATSRVQGVAGANVLTF.

V and J are TRBV6-1 and TRBJ2-5; 13 bases are a match to TRBD2. This CDR3 comprises 17 residues. V was clipped by 1 base and J by 5 bases; unmatched bases: 7. CDR1 MNHNS and CDR2 SASEGT come from the germline V gene. DNA for the CDR3: TGTGCCAGCAGTGAAGGGAGGACTAGCGGGGGTTGGGAGACCCAGTACTTC. This sequence encodes CASSEGRTSGGWETQYF.

The rearrangement uses TRBV6-1 and TRBJ2-1; 13 bases agree with TRBD2. The CDR3 extends over 15 amino acids. The J segment lost 6 bases and the V segment lost 8 bases, leaving 7 bases of the junction unmatched. Germline CDR1 reads MNHNS; CDR2 reads SASEGT. CDR3 sequence: CASVRLAGGPNEQFF. Written as DNA, the CDR3 is TGTGCCAGCGTACGACTAGCGGGGGGCCCCAATGAGCAGTTCTTC.